These T cell receptor beta chains were read from a single sample in a study of blood T cell repertoires in COVID-19. TCRdb's copy holds only in-frame clones and misses some; the assay was immunoSEQ multiplex PCR. Of approximately 190,000 clones in the sample, around 83% were seen once. Sequencing was performed on peripheral blood. All receptors come from a woman aged 40-49 years with acute or convalescent COVID-19. Each CDR3 is given with its conserved first and last residue. The D gene is left open where the match is weak. Part of the rows lack a size; the others show once, few, many or a class for expanded clones.

v_gene,j_gene,d_gene,abundance,CDR3nt,CDR3aa
TRBV18,TRBJ2-5,NA,NA,TGTGCCAGCTCACCACTCTCCGGACAGTTAGAGACCCAGTACTTC,CASSPLSGQLETQYF
TRBV29-1,TRBJ1-1,NA,NA,TGCAGCTCCCGGGGGGGGGAAAACACTGAAGCTTTCTTT,CSSRGGENTEAFF
TRBV18,TRBJ2-2,NA,NA,TGTGCCAGCTCACCGGGGCTATCGAACACCGGGGAGCTGTTTTTT,CASSPGLSNTGELFF
TRBV7-9,TRBJ2-7,TRBD2,NA,TGTGCCAGCAACACCGGGACTAGAAGCTACGAGCAGTACTTC,CASNTGTRSYEQYF
TRBV20-1,TRBJ2-1,TRBD2,NA,TGCAGTGCTAGTCGGGAGGGCAACCTAAGAGAGCAGTTCTTC,CSASREGNLREQFF
TRBV7-9,TRBJ1-1,NA,NA,TGTGCCAGCAGCCCAGCGGGGGCCCGGAACACTGAAGCTTTCTTT,CASSPAGARNTEAFF
TRBV6-4,TRBJ2-1,NA,few,TGTGCCAGCAGTGAAACACCGGGACTGGTTTTGTTCTTC,CASSETPGLVLFF
TRBV21-1,TRBJ1-4,NA,NA,TGTGCCAGCAGCCCTTTGAAGGGGATGGGTGAAAAACTGTTTTTT,CASSPLKGMGEKLFF
TRBV3-1/TRBV3-2,TRBJ2-4,NA,NA,TGTGCCAGCAGCCCCCTTTTCCGATCAAGCACAAACATTCAGTACTTC,CASSPLFRSSTNIQYF
TRBV3-1/TRBV3-2,TRBJ1-3,NA,NA,TGTGCCAGCAGCCAAGTAGGAGGGTTAACCTCTGGAAACACCATATATTTT,CASSQVGGLTSGNTIYF
TRBV5-1,TRBJ2-4,NA,NA,TGCGCCAGCAGCTTGGTCTACAAGGGGGCCAAAAACATTCAGTACTTC,CASSLVYKGAKNIQYF
TRBV28,TRBJ1-5,TRBD1,once,TGTGCCAGCAAGTCAGGGGGGTATCAGCCCCAGCATTTT,CASKSGGYQPQHF
TRBV4-1,TRBJ2-7,NA,NA,TGCGCCAGCAGCCAAGATCCCAGTCCCTACGAGCAGTACTTC,CASSQDPSPYEQYF